Sequencing of this T cell receptor (beta chain) was carried out in a study of T cell changes during pregnancy in multiple sclerosis. Per the germline V gene, CDR1 is SGDLS and CDR2 is YYNGEE. The V gene end was trimmed by 4 bases and the J gene end by 7 bases; junction bases not matched to a gene: 11. The CDR3 contains 17 residues. Profiled with immunoSEQ multiplex PCR; TCRdb holds only in-frame clones, not every one. This table has tens of thousands of clones, around 93% appearing once. This chain joins TRBV9 and TRBJ2-2; TRBD2 matches at 12 bases. Sequences were derived from CD4+ T cells from peripheral blood mononuclear cells, sampled before pregnancy. This sequence was found in a female donor with multiple sclerosis, enrolled in a pregnancy study. The CDR3: CASSPRLAGDLGGELFF. The DNA for the CDR3 is TGTGCCAGCAGCCCCCGACTAGCGGGAGATCTGGGCGGGGAGCTGTTTTTT.